Included here is one T cell receptor (beta chain) sequence, with context. Produced via immunoSEQ multiplex PCR; TCRdb's table is partial and in-frame only. The sample holds roughly 80,000 clones; roughly 94% are singletons and the top ten take 0.35% to 0.4%. The data were obtained in a study of technical replicates of blood from a few donors. Germline V CDR1 and CDR2: SGHRS, YFSETQ. This CDR3 comprises 12 residues. Deletions cut 6 bases from V and 5 bases from J, with 9 bases between. This TCR derives from a human donor in good health. This chain links TRBV5-1 with TRBJ1-5; the D is unclear. The sample taken for sequencing was T cells isolated from PBMCs. The CDR3 coding sequence is TGCGCCAGCACCGAGAGGGATCAGCCCCAGCATTTT. Its protein is CASTERDQPQHF.